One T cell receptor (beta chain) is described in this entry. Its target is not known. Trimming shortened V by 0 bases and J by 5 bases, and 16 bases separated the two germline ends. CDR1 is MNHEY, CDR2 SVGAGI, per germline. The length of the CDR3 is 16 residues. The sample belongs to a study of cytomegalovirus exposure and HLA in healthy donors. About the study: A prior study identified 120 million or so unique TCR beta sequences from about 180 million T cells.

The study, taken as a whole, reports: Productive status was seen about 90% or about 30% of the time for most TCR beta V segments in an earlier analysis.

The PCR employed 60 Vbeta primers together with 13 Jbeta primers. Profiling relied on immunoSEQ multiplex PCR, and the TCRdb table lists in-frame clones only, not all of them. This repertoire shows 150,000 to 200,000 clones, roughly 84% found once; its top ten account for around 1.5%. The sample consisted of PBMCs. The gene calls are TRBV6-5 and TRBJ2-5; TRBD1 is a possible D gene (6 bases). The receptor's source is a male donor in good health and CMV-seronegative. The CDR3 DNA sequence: TGTGCCAGCAGTTACTCGAGTGGGTCTAGGGGGGAGACCCAGTACTTC. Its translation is CASSYSSGSRGETQYF.